This entry features one T cell receptor (beta chain) sequence. Once extracted for a subset, genomic DNA was divided evenly among several immunoSEQ plates. Per the study methods: ImmunoSEQ yielded junction-only sequences lacking quality scores, so filtering differed. TCRdb's copy holds only in-frame clones and misses some; the assay was immunoSEQ multiplex PCR. Clone size and the V and J calls come from that table; the DNA yielded D and trimming. The sample holds more than 550,000 clones; 72% are singletons and the top ten take more than 1.5%. Study donors comprised healthy, HIV-negative adults devoid of recent acute infection or vaccination. These data originate in a study of shared clonotypes between healthy human individuals. Germline lookup yields CDR1 SGHTA and CDR2 FQGTGA. The CDR3 sequence is 14 residues long. V lost 4 bases, J lost 6 bases, and 4 bases stayed unmatched.

The clonotype comes from a woman in her twenties or thirties in good health. The sample comprised memory CD4+ T cells sorted from blood. Subset indicated: CD45RA-negative fraction. J is TRBJ2-1 and V is TRBV7-3; 9 nucleotides match TRBD1. CDR3 DNA sequence: TGTGCCAGCAGCTCGGGGACAGGGTTCAATGAGCAGTTCTTC. As protein: CASSSGTGFNEQFF.